This TCR beta chain was found in a study of graft-versus-host responses after intestinal transplantation. Across the study: Multivisceral, liver-intestinal, or isolated intestinal transplants were given to recipients. General study findings and limits: GvH clones appeared in recipient marrow, some first in ileum or blood.

The CDR3 consists of 13 residues. After removal of 5 bases from V and 6 bases from J, the junction contained 2 bases not matched to a gene. Germline CDR1 MDHEN, CDR2 SYDVKM. With regard to this clone: Antigen unknown.

Data came from immunoSEQ multiplex PCR; TCRdb stores just in-frame clones and leaves some out. The sample lists about 100,000 clones; about 90% were seen once. The clonotype comes from a human donor who was the organ donor for an intestinal transplant. This chain uses TRBV28 with TRBJ1-5, with 9 bases that match TRBD1. Sample: unstimulated CD4+ T cells sorted from spleen or lymph node cells, taken before transplant. CDR3 loop: CASSTQGAQPQHF. CDR3 bases: TGTGCCAGCAGTACACAGGGGGCTCAGCCCCAGCATTTT.